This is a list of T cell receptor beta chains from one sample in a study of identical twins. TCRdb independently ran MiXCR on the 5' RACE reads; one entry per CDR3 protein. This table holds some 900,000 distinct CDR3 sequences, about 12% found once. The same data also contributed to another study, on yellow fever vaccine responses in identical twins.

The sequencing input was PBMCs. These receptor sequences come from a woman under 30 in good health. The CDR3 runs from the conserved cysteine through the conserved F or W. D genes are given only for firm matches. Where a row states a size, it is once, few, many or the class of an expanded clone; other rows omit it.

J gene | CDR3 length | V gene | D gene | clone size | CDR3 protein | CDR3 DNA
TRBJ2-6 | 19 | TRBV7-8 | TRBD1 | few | CASSLGFAGGNSGANVLTF | TGTGCCAGCAGCTTAGGATTCGCAGGGGGTAACTCTGGGGCCAACGTCCTGACTTTC
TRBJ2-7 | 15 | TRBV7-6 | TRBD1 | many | CASSPWTGMDYEQYF | TGTGCCAGCAGCCCTTGGACAGGGATGGACTACGAGCAGTACTTC
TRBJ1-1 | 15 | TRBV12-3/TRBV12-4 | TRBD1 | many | CASSIRGQQNTEAFF | TGTGCCAGCAGTATCCGGGGACAGCAGAACACTGAAGCTTTCTTT
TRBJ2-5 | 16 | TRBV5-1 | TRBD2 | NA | CASSLAGGALIETQYF | TGCGCCAGCAGCCTCGCCGGGGGGGCGCTAATAGAGACCCAGTACTTC
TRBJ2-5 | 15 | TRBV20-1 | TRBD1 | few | CSARDSGTGKETQYF | TGCAGTGCTAGAGATTCGGGGACAGGGAAAGAGACCCAGTACTTC
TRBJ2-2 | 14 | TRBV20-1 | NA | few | CSAQPLAVPGELFF | TGCAGTGCCCAACCCTTAGCGGTACCCGGGGAGCTGTTTTTT
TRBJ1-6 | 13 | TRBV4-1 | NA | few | CASRQMWKSPLHF | TGCGCCAGCAGACAAATGTGGAAATCACCCCTCCACTTT
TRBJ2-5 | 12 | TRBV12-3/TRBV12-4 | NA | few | CASSNLAETQYF | TGTGCCAGCAGTAATCTAGCAGAGACCCAGTACTTC
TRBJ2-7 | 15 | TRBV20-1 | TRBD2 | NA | CSASGGLADSYEQYF | TGCAGTGCTAGTGGTGGGCTAGCGGATTCCTACGAGCAGTACTTC
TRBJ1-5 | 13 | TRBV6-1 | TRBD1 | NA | CASSAGQFQPQHF | TGTGCCAGCAGTGCGGGACAGTTTCAGCCCCAGCATTTT
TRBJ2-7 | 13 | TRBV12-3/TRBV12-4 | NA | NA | CASRLGEEGEQYF | TGTGCCAGCAGACTTGGGGAGGAGGGCGAGCAGTACTTC
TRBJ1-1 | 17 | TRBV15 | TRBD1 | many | CATSKGQQGFLNTEAFF | TGTGCCACCAGCAAGGGACAGCAAGGGTTCCTGAACACTGAAGCTTTCTTT
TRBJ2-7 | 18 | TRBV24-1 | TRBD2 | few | CATSDLARTSGSSHEQYF | TGTGCCACCAGTGATTTAGCTCGTACTAGCGGGAGTTCCCACGAGCAGTACTTC
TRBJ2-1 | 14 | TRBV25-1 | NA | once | CASTTPGSYNEQFF | TGTGCCAGCACCACCCCAGGGTCCTACAATGAGCAGTTCTTC
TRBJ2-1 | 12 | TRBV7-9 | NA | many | CASSSGDNEQFF | TGTGCCAGCAGTTCCGGGGACAATGAGCAGTTCTTC
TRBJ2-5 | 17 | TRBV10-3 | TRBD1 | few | CAISETSRTGNQETQYF | TGTGCCATCAGTGAGACCAGTAGGACAGGGAACCAAGAGACCCAGTACTTC
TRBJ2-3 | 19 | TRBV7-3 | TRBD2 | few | CASSLKRTSGGSSTDTQYF | TGTGCCAGCAGCCTCAAACGGACTAGCGGGGGTTCTAGCACAGATACGCAGTATTTT
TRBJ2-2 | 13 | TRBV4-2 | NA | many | CASSQDNGGELFF | TGTGCCAGCAGCCAAGATAACGGCGGGGAGCTGTTTTTT
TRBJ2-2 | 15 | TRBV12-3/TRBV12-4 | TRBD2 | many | CASNSGGASGGELFF | TGTGCCAGCAATAGCGGGGGGGCCTCGGGCGGGGAGCTGTTTTTT
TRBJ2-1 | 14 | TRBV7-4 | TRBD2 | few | CASSLRRGNNEQFF | TGTGCCAGCAGCTTACGGCGGGGGAACAATGAGCAGTTCTTC
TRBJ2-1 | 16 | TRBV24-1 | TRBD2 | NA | CATSDPTSGGSNEQFF | TGTGCCACCAGTGACCCAACTAGCGGGGGAAGCAATGAGCAGTTCTTC
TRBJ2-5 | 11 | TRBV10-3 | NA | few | CATQGGKTQYF | TGTGCCACACAGGGAGGGAAGACCCAGTACTTC
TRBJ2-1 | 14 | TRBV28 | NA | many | CASRGGGPLDEQFF | TGTGCCAGCAGGGGTGGGGGCCCCCTCGATGAGCAGTTCTTC
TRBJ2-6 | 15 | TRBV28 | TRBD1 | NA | CASSGTDSGANVLTF | TGTGCCAGCAGTGGGACAGACTCTGGGGCCAACGTCCTGACTTTC
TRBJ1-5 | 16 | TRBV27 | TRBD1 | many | CASSGGDREGNQPQHF | TGTGCCAGCAGTGGAGGGGACAGGGAAGGCAATCAGCCCCAGCATTTT
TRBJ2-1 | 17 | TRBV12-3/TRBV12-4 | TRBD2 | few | CASSYRTSGRVRNEQFF | TGTGCCAGCAGCTACCGGACTAGCGGGAGGGTGCGCAATGAGCAGTTCTTC
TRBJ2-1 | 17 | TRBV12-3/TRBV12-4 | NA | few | CASKEGRFADKYNEQFF | TGTGCCAGCAAGGAAGGGAGGTTCGCAGACAAATACAATGAGCAGTTCTTC
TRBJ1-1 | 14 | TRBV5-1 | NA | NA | CASKNRGGNTEAFF | TGCGCCAGCAAAAACCGGGGGGGAAACACTGAAGCTTTCTTT
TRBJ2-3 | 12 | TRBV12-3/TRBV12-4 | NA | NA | CASSYRSDTQYF | TGTGCCAGCAGTTACCGGAGCGATACGCAGTATTTT
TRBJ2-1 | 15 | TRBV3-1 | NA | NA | CASSQGAGGNNEQFF | TGTGCCAGCAGCCAGGGGGCTGGGGGCAACAATGAGCAGTTCTTC
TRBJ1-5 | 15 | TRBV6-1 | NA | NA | CASSEGAVGNQPQHF | TGTGCCAGCAGTGAAGGGGCAGTGGGCAATCAGCCCCAGCATTTT
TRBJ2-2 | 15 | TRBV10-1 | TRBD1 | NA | CASSGDRQNTGELFF | TGCGCCAGCAGTGGGGACAGGCAGAACACCGGGGAGCTGTTTTTT
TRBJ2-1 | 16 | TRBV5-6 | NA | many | CASSLVVSPSYNEQFF | TGTGCCAGCAGCTTGGTAGTGTCGCCCTCCTACAATGAGCAGTTCTTC
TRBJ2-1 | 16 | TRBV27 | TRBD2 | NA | CASSATTSGNYNEQFF | TGTGCCAGCAGTGCCACGACTAGCGGGAACTACAATGAGCAGTTCTTC
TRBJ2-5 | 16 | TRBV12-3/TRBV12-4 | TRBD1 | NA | CASSLAPGDSQETQYF | TGTGCCAGCAGTTTAGCCCCCGGGGACAGCCAAGAGACCCAGTACTTC
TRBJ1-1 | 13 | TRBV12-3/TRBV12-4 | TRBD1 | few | CASSLTGYPEAFF | TGTGCCAGCAGCTTGACAGGGTACCCTGAAGCTTTCTTT
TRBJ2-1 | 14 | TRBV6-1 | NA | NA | CASSLTTGFDEQFF | TGTGCCAGCAGTTTAACAACAGGGTTTGATGAGCAGTTCTTC
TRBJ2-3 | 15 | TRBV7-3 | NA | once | CASSPTTGTADTQYF | TGTGCCAGCAGCCCGACCACCGGGACGGCAGATACGCAGTATTTT
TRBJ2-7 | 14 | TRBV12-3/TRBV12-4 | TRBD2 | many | CASSAAGEYYEQYF | TGTGCCAGCAGTGCAGCGGGAGAATACTACGAGCAGTACTTC
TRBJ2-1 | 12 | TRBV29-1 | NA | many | CSVDPSYNEQFF | TGCAGCGTTGACCCGTCCTACAATGAGCAGTTCTTC
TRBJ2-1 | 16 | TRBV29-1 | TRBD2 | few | CSVPIPGLAGGEWQFF | TGCAGCGTTCCTATTCCGGGACTAGCGGGAGGGGAATGGCAGTTCTTC
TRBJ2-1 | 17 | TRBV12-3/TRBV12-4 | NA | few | CASSPSGAKTLNNEQFF | TGTGCCAGCAGTCCCTCGGGGGCAAAAACGCTCAACAATGAGCAGTTCTTC
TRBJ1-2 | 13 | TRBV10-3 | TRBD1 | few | CATVPGQDYGYTF | TGTGCCACAGTCCCCGGACAGGACTATGGCTACACCTTC
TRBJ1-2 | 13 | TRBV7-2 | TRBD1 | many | CASSLARQGSYTF | TGTGCCAGCAGCTTAGCGCGACAGGGGAGCTACACCTTC
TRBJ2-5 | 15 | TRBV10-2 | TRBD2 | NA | CASRTSGPTTETQYF | TGCGCCAGCAGGACTAGCGGACCCACTACGGAGACCCAGTACTTC
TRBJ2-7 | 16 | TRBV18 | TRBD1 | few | CASSPPLTGDEVQQYF | TGTGCCAGCTCACCACCGTTGACAGGGGATGAAGTACAGCAGTACTTC
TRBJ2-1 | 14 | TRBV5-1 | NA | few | CASSSRDWYNEQFF | TGCGCCAGCAGCTCAAGGGACTGGTACAATGAGCAGTTCTTC
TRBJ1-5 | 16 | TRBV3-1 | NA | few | CASSQDRGPGNQPQHF | TGTGCCAGCAGCCAAGATCGGGGTCCAGGCAATCAGCCCCAGCATTTT
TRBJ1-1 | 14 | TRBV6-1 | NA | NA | CASSERALDTEAFF | TGTGCCAGCAGTGAAAGGGCGTTGGACACTGAAGCTTTCTTT
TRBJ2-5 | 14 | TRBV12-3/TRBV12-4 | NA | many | CASSSSRGGKTQYF | TGTGCCAGCAGTTCATCTAGGGGGGGGAAGACCCAGTACTTC
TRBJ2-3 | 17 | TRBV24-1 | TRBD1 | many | CATSRGQGKSSTDTQYF | TGTGCCACCAGTCGGGGACAGGGGAAAAGTAGCACAGATACGCAGTATTTT